This TCR beta chain came from a study of regulatory T cells in long-lasting Graves disease. Whole-study results and caveats: Patients whose Graves' disease persisted exhibited lower TCR diversity than those newly diagnosed.

Remarks on this clonotype: Its specificity is unknown.

Arm-PCR of CDR3 regions and iRepertoire HTBI primers were the basis on which TCR beta libraries were built. From the multiplex PCR reads, TCRdb called clonotypes with MiXCR, one entry per CDR3 protein. Of around 460,000 distinct CDR3 sequences listed, less than 15% were seen once; the top ten hold roughly a sixth. CDR3 size: 16 residues. Germline V gives CDR1 LNHDA, CDR2 SQIVND (reference sequence). V lost 5 bases and J lost 1, with 17 bases in between. Time point denoted: newly diagnosed GD, antithyroid drugs for less than 3 months. Generation of the TCR library employed RNA extracted from PBMCs. The sample also formed part of further work on T cells in Graves' hyperthyroidism and ophthalmopathy.

The chain recombines TRBV19 with TRBJ1-2; possibly TRBD1 for D (5 bases). This sequence originates from a woman between 45 and 60 years old with Graves disease. Sequenced here: peripheral blood mononuclear cells (PBMCs), sampled at new diagnosis, from a patient treated with antithyroid drugs. CDR3 bases: TGTGCCAGTAGTCCCAGACAGATGCTCTATAACTATGGCTACACCTTC. Amino acid sequence: CASSPRQMLYNYGYTF.